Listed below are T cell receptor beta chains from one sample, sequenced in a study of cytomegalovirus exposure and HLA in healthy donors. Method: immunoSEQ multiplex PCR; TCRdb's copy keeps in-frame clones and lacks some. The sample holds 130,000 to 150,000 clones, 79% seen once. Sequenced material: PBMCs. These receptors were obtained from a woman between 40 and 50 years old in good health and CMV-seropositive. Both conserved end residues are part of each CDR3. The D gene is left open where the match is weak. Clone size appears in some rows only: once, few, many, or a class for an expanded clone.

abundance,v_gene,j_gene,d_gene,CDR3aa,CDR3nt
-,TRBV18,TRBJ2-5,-,CASSPPVQETQYF,TGTGCCAGCTCACCCCCCGTACAAGAGACCCAGTACTTC
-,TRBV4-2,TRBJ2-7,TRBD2,CASSQPWSPGGPPYEQYF,TGTGCCAGCAGCCAGCCCTGGTCTCCGGGGGGGCCCCCCTACGAGCAGTACTTC
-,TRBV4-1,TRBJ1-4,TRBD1,CASSQLTGGLNEKLFF,TGCGCCAGCAGCCAGCTTACAGGGGGCCTTAATGAAAAACTGTTTTTT
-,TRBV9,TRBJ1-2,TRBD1,CASSADRGLVYGYTF,TGTGCCAGCAGCGCGGACAGGGGGCTTGTCTATGGCTACACCTTC
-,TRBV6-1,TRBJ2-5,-,CASSEASQETQYF,TGTGCCAGCAGTGAAGCGAGCCAAGAGACCCAGTACTTC
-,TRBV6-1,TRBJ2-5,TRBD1,CASSESGQGAYETQYF,TGTGCCAGCAGTGAAAGTGGGCAGGGGGCCTACGAGACCCAGTACTTC
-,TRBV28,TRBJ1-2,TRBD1,CASSSPGQGDNGYTF,TGTGCCAGCAGTTCACCGGGACAGGGGGATAATGGCTACACCTTC
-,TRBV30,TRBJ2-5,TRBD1,CAWTNGQGMYDQYF,TGTGCCTGGACTAACGGACAGGGCATGTATGACCAGTACTTC
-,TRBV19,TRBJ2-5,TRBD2,CASSPELAGGHQETQYF,TGTGCCAGTAGTCCGGAACTAGCGGGGGGCCACCAAGAGACCCAGTACTTC
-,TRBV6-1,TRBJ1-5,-,CASSEWSAQGNQPQHF,TGTGCCAGCAGTGAATGGTCCGCGCAGGGCAATCAGCCCCAGCATTTT
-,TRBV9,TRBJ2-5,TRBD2,CASSPGTSGGARETQYF,TGTGCCAGCAGCCCCGGGACTAGCGGGGGGGCCAGGGAGACCCAGTACTTC
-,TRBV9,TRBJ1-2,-,CASSSWPGTTF,TGTGCCAGCAGCTCCTGGCCAGGAACCACCTTC
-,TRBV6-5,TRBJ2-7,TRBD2,CASSRLAGGGYEQYF,TGTGCCAGCAGCCGACTAGCGGGGGGTGGGTACGAGCAGTACTTC
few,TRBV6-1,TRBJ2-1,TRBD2,CASRGLAGGRYEQFF,TGTGCCAGCAGGGGACTAGCGGGCGGTCGATATGAGCAGTTCTTC
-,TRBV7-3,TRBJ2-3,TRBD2,CASSSGLAGVTDTQYF,TGTGCCAGCAGCTCCGGACTAGCGGGGGTTACAGATACGCAGTATTTT
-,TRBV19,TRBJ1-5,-,CASSRGGDKPQHF,TGTGCCAGTAGTAGGGGGGGGGACAAGCCCCAGCATTTT